The rows below give T cell receptor beta chains drawn from one sample of a study of shared clonotypes between healthy human individuals. Assay: immunoSEQ multiplex PCR; the TCRdb copy retains only in-frame clones and omits some. The sample carries about 2 million clones, about 95% recorded once. Sequencing input: naive CD8+ T cells sorted from blood. Every receptor here comes from a man between 18 and 35 years old in good health. The CDR3 runs from the conserved cysteine through the conserved F or W. The D gene is left open where the match is weak. Only some rows state a clone size, as once, few, many or a class for expanded clones.

d_gene,j_gene,v_gene,abundance,CDR3aa,CDR3nt
TRBD1,TRBJ1-5,TRBV7-9,-,CASSSAGQGVQPQHF,TGTGCCAGCAGCTCAGCCGGACAGGGGGTTCAGCCCCAGCATTTT
-,TRBJ2-7,TRBV6-6,-,CASSPLPLGASYEQYF,TGTGCCAGCAGTCCTCTGCCGTTGGGGGCCTCCTACGAGCAGTACTTC
TRBD2,TRBJ2-1,TRBV4-3,few,CASSQDLAASYNEQFF,TGCGCCAGCAGCCAAGATCTAGCGGCCTCCTACAATGAGCAGTTCTTC
-,TRBJ2-7,TRBV10-3,-,CAISGWGLSSYEQYF,TGTGCCATCAGTGGATGGGGACTCAGCTCCTACGAGCAGTACTTC
TRBD1,TRBJ2-1,TRBV29-1,-,CSVEERDRDRAVF,TGCAGCGTTGAAGAGCGGGACCGGGACAGGGCTGTCTTC
-,TRBJ1-3,TRBV18,-,CASSQQAYSTAGNTIYF,TGTGCCAGCTCACAGCAGGCTTATAGTACGGCTGGAAACACCATATATTTT
TRBD2,TRBJ2-3,TRBV6-5,-,CASSPGGPTDTQYF,TGTGCCAGCAGTCCGGGGGGGCCAACAGATACGCAGTATTTT
TRBD2,TRBJ2-7,TRBV10-3,-,CAISGLAGAYEQYF,TGTGCCATCAGTGGGCTAGCGGGGGCCTACGAGCAGTACTTC
TRBD1,TRBJ1-1,TRBV7-9,-,CASSPREQGAMNTEAFF,TGTGCCAGCAGCCCCCGGGAACAGGGGGCCATGAACACTGAAGCTTTCTTT
-,TRBJ1-2,TRBV29-1,-,CSVEDFRANYGYTF,TGCAGCGTTGAAGATTTCAGGGCTAACTATGGCTACACCTTC
-,TRBJ2-7,TRBV19,-,CASSSGQSAYEQYF,TGTGCCAGTAGCTCGGGACAAAGCGCCTACGAGCAGTACTTC
-,TRBJ1-4,TRBV7-9,-,CASSKTDSDNEKLFF,TGTGCCAGCAGCAAGACGGACAGCGATAATGAAAAACTGTTTTTT
TRBD1,TRBJ1-5,TRBV9,few,CASSPGTGDQPQHF,TGTGCCAGCAGCCCCGGGACAGGGGATCAGCCCCAGCATTTT
-,TRBJ2-7,TRBV4-3,-,CASSQDLQGGNEQYF,TGCGCCAGCAGCCAAGATCTCCAGGGGGGTAACGAGCAGTACTTC
-,TRBJ1-2,TRBV28,-,CASEAEKYGYTF,TGTGCCAGCGAGGCCGAGAAGTATGGCTACACCTTC
-,TRBJ2-1,TRBV5-4,-,CAWRAAAFNEQFF,TGTGCCTGGAGAGCGGCCGCTTTTAATGAGCAGTTCTTC
-,TRBJ2-1,TRBV9,-,CASSVEGFSYNEQFF,TGTGCCAGCAGCGTAGAAGGGTTCTCCTACAATGAGCAGTTCTTC
-,TRBJ1-5,TRBV5-6,-,CASSSVGAPQHF,TGTGCCAGCAGCTCAGTGGGGGCGCCCCAGCATTTT
TRBD1,TRBJ1-2,TRBV10-2,once,CASSESRQGIGYGYTF,TGCGCCAGCAGTGAGTCAAGACAGGGGATAGGTTATGGCTACACCTTC
-,TRBJ2-5,TRBV27,once,CASGLWDRETQYF,TGTGCCAGCGGACTTTGGGACCGAGAGACCCAGTACTTC
TRBD2,TRBJ2-1,TRBV5-1,-,CASSKVPGGKFF,TGCGCCAGCAGCAAGGTCCCGGGAGGGAAGTTCTTC
-,TRBJ1-4,TRBV27,-,CASRDITTNEKLFF,TGTGCCAGCAGGGACATTACAACTAATGAAAAACTGTTTTTT
-,TRBJ1-3,TRBV4-1,-,CASSQVTGLSGNTIYF,TGCGCCAGCAGCCAAGTCACAGGGCTCTCTGGAAACACCATATATTTT
-,TRBJ1-1,TRBV6-5,-,CASSYSEGLTEAFF,TGTGCCAGCAGTTACTCGGAGGGTCTGACTGAAGCTTTCTTT
-,TRBJ1-6,TRBV6-6,-,CASSTSGEWNSPLHF,TGTGCCAGCAGTACCTCAGGGGAATGGAATTCACCCCTCCACTTT
TRBD1,TRBJ1-2,TRBV9,once,CASSEGQSVSGYTF,TGTGCCAGCAGCGAGGGACAGTCTGTATCCGGCTACACCTTC
TRBD1,TRBJ1-2,TRBV10-2,-,CASSERGQGYGYTF,TGCGCCAGCAGTGAGAGGGGACAGGGTTACGGCTACACCTTC
-,TRBJ1-1,TRBV7-2,-,CASSRISADTEAFF,TGTGCCAGCAGCCGAATATCGGCCGACACTGAAGCTTTCTTT
-,TRBJ2-3,TRBV27,-,CASSLSSVLQGRFPDTQYF,TGTGCCAGCAGTTTATCGAGCGTTTTGCAGGGGCGCTTCCCAGATACGCAGTATTTT
TRBD1,TRBJ2-7,TRBV10-3,-,CAISDSFDRAWEQYF,TGTGCCATCAGCGACTCTTTCGACAGGGCGTGGGAGCAGTACTTC
-,TRBJ2-2,TRBV6-5,-,CASSYGEAVGELFF,TGTGCCAGCAGTTATGGGGAGGCTGTCGGGGAGCTGTTTTTT
-,TRBJ2-7,TRBV27,few,CASSLGYEQYF,TGTGCCAGCAGTCTCGGGTACGAGCAGTACTTC
TRBD2,TRBJ2-7,TRBV29-1,-,CSVFIAGGLSYEQYF,TGCAGCGTTTTTATAGCGGGGGGCCTCTCCTACGAGCAGTACTTC
-,TRBJ2-1,TRBV30,-,CAWSGYGAGSYNEQFF,TGTGCCTGGAGTGGCTACGGGGCCGGCTCCTACAATGAGCAGTTCTTC
TRBD1,TRBJ1-1,TRBV7-9,-,CASIPGGNTEAFF,TGTGCCAGCATCCCAGGGGGGAACACTGAAGCTTTCTTT
TRBD2,TRBJ2-5,TRBV5-6,-,CASQLWTSGSPLQETQYF,TGTGCCAGCCAGTTATGGACTAGCGGGAGCCCACTCCAAGAGACCCAGTACTTC
-,TRBJ1-1,TRBV7-9,-,CASRTPSRNTEAFF,TGTGCCAGCAGAACACCTTCCCGGAACACTGAAGCTTTCTTT
-,TRBJ1-1,TRBV27,-,CASSLSHAWSPEAFF,TGTGCCAGCAGTTTATCGCACGCTTGGTCACCTGAAGCTTTCTTT
-,TRBJ2-1,TRBV28,-,CASRGSDEQFF,TGTGCCAGCAGGGGTAGCGATGAGCAGTTCTTC
-,TRBJ1-4,TRBV4-3,-,CASSRLLGAPTNEKLFF,TGCGCCAGCAGCCGCCTCCTCGGGGCACCAACTAATGAAAAACTGTTTTTT